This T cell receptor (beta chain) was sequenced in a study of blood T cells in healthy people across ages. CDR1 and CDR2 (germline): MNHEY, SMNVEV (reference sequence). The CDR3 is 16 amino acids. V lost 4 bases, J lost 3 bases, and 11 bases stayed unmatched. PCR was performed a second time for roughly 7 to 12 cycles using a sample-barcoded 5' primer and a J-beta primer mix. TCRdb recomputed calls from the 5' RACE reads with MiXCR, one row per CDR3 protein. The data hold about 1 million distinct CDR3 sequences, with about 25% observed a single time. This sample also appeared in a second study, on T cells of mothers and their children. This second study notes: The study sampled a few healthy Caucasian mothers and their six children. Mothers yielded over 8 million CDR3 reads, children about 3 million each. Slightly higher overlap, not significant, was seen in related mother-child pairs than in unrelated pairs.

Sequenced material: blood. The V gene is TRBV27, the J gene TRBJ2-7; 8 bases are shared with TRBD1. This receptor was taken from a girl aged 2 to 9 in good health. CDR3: CASSSVQGAFFYEQYF. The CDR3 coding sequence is TGTGCCAGCAGTTCTGTTCAGGGGGCCTTCTTCTACGAGCAGTACTTC.